The 2 T cell receptor beta chains listed next were all sequenced from one sample in a study of OX40 agonist ivuxolimab in advanced cancers. TCRdb's table, derived via immunoSEQ multiplex PCR, lists solely in-frame clones and lacks some. Here the sample spans 65,000 to 85,000 clones, 85% being singletons. The specimen was CD4+ or CD8+ T cells sorted from blood, collected in a trial of the OX40 agonist ivuxolimab. The receptor set was obtained from an adult with an advanced solid tumor such as melanoma, head and neck, liver or kidney cancer.

The genes are TRBV19 and TRBJ1-2; D unresolved. Trimming removed 5 bases at V and 7 bases at J, with 20 bases between. CDR3 size: 15 residues. CDR1 is LNHDA and CDR2 is SQIVND in the germline V gene (reference sequence). In nucleotides, the CDR3 is TGTGCCAGTAGTCAAGAGGCCAGCCCACGCGGTGGCTACACCTTC. Amino acid sequence: CASSQEASPRGGYTF.

This clone was observed a handful of times. The J gene is TRBJ1-5, the V gene TRBV2; D perhaps matches TRBD1 (5 bases). The CDR3 sequence is 13 residues long. Per the germline V gene, CDR1 is SNHLY and CDR2 is FYNNEI. V lost 5 bases and J lost 4, with 9 bases in between. In nucleotides, the CDR3 is TGTGCCAGCAGTACCAGGGTAAATCAGCCCCAGCATTTT. Translation: CASSTRVNQPQHF.